This note documents a single T cell receptor (beta chain) sequence. This specimen comes from a study of T cells in Graves' hyperthyroidism and ophthalmopathy. RNA transcripts provided the source from which TCR beta CDR3 regions were amplified. The HTBI primer set served for first-round RT-PCR of the TCR CDR3. TCRdb re-called the multiplex PCR reads through MiXCR, storing one row per CDR3 protein. The sample shows roughly 400,000 distinct CDR3 sequences, 15% to 19% of them seen only once. CDR1 and CDR2 (germline): MDHEN, SYDVKM. V lost 4 bases, J lost 7 bases, and 17 bases stayed unmatched. The CDR3 runs to 18 residues.

The V and J genes are TRBV28 and TRBJ1-5; 9 bases align to TRBD1. This sequence was found in a woman in her late teens or twenties with Graves' hyperthyroidism that later progressed to Graves' ophthalmopathy. Input material: blood. Here the CDR3 reads CASSSSYWDRVPGQPQHF. The CDR3 nucleotides read TGTGCCAGCAGTTCCTCTTACTGGGACAGGGTCCCCGGACAGCCCCAGCATTTT.